This TCR beta chain originates from a study of blood T cell repertoires in COVID-19. Study summary: Acute-phase and convalescent COVID-19 samples originated in the United States, Italy and Spain. PBMCs, B-cell-depleted T cells, or T cells were the source of the cDNA or gDNA that made up the material.

Method: immunoSEQ multiplex PCR; TCRdb's copy keeps in-frame clones and lacks some. The sample records 200,000 to 250,000 clones, about nine tenths being singletons. This CDR3 has 15 amino acids. CDR1 is MNHEY and CDR2 is SVGAGI in the germline V gene. With 5 bases clipped from V and 5 bases from J, the junction kept 7 bases outside the gene matches. This clone was detected many times. The TCR was taken from a man aged 55-75 years with acute or convalescent COVID-19. The chain is built from TRBV6-5 and TRBJ2-7, with TRBD1 matching 12 bases. Sequenced sample: peripheral blood. The CDR3 region is CASSPSGTGGHEQYF. CDR3 sequence (DNA): TGTGCCAGCAGTCCTAGTGGGACAGGGGGCCACGAGCAGTACTTC.